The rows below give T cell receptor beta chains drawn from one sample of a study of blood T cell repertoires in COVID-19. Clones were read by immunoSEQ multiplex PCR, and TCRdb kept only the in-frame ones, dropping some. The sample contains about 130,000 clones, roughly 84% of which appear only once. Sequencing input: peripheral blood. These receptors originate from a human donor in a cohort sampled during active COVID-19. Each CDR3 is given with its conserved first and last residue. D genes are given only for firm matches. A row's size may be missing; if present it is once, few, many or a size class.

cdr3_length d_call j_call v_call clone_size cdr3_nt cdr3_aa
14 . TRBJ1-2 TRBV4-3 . TGCGCCAGCAGCCAAGTTACCAGGGTGGGGGGCTACACCTTC CASSQVTRVGGYTF
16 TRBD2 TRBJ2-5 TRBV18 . TGTGCCAGCTCACGTGGGACTAGCAGCCTCGGGGAGACCCAGTACTTC CASSRGTSSLGETQYF
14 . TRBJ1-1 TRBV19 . TGTGCCAGTAGTATAGGTGAGGGAAGCACTGAAGCTTTCTTT CASSIGEGSTEAFF
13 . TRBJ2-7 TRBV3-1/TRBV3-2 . TGTGCCAGCGGCGGGTACAGGGCTCACGAGCAGTACTTC CASGGYRAHEQYF
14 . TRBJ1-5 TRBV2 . TGTGCCAGCACCAGGGGATGGGGCAATCAGCCCCAGCATTTT CASTRGWGNQPQHF
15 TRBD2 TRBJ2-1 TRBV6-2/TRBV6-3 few TGTGCCAGCAGTCTAGCGGGGGGGGTTTACAATGAGCAGTTCTTC CASSLAGGVYNEQFF
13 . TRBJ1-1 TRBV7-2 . TGTGCCAGCAGCTTTAGGCAGGGCACTGAAGCTTTCTTT CASSFRQGTEAFF
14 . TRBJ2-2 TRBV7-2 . TGTGCCAGTACGGACCCCGGGGAAGGCGGGGAGCTGTTTTTT CASTDPGEGGELFF
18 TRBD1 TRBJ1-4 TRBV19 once TGTGCCAGTAGTCCTTTGACAGGGGCGACGTTTGTCGATGAAAAACTGTTTTTT CASSPLTGATFVDEKLFF
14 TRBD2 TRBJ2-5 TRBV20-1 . TGCAGTGCTAGTCTTGGCGGGAGTTATGAGACCCAGTACTTC CSASLGGSYETQYF
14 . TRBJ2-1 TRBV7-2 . TGTGCCAGCAGCTTAGTGGCCTTCTACAATGAGCAGTTCTTC CASSLVAFYNEQFF
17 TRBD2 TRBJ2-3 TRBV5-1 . TGCGCCAGCAGCTTGGCCTTAGCGGGGGATGGGACAGATACGCAGTATTTT CASSLALAGDGTDTQYF
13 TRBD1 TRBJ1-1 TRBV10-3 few TGTGCCATCAGGGGGACAGGGGAAACTGAAGCTTTCTTT CAIRGTGETEAFF
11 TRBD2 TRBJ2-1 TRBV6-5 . TGTGCCAGCAGCCGGGGGGGCCTCCAGTTCTTC CASSRGGLQFF
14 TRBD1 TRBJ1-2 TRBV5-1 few TGCGCCAGCAGCTCGACAGGGAAAGAAGTTGGCTACACCTTC CASSSTGKEVGYTF
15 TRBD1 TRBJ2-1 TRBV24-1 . TGTGCCACCAGTGCTAGGGACAGGGGGTTCGATGAGCAGTTCTTC CATSARDRGFDEQFF
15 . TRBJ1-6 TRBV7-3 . TGTGCCAGCAGCCGGGGGGGGCCCAGGGATTCACCCCTCCACTTT CASSRGGPRDSPLHF
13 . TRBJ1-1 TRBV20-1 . TGCAGTGCTAGTTTTCAGGGCAACACTGAAGCTTTCTTT CSASFQGNTEAFF
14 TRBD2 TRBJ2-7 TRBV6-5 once TGTGCCAGCGAGGGACTAGCGGCGACCTGGGAGCAGTACTTC CASEGLAATWEQYF
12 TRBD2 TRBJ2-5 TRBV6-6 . TGTGCCAGCAGCTTAGCGGGGGAGACCCAGTACTTC CASSLAGETQYF
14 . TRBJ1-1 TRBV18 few TGTGCCAGCTCACCCCCCGAGGGGAACACTGAAGCTTTCTTT CASSPPEGNTEAFF